Below, one T cell receptor beta chain is given with its context. As yet, its antigen is unknown. The data belong to a study of vaccination and CD4 T cells after COVID-19. Looking at the study overall: The convalescents included six males and four females, and among them two were Hispanic while seven were Caucasian. Participants, all vaccine recipients, received two doses of either BNT162b2 or mRNA-1273. Post-vaccine sample collection happened at a median of around 65 days after dose two, ranging 14 to 241. General study findings and limits: Looking at convalescent patients, 304 of their 307 vaccine-specific clones were spike mono-reactive.

Sequencing of the DNA from cultured CD4+ T cells was carried out with the Oncomine TCR Beta short-read assay. Each CDR3 protein gets one entry after TCRdb re-called the PCR reads with MiXCR. Among 13,000 to 15,000 distinct CDR3 sequences, around half were seen once, and the ten largest hold over 8%. Germline CDR1 reads SGHRS; CDR2 reads YFSETQ. The length of the CDR3 is 12 residues. V was shortened by 2 bases and J by 5 bases, with 7 bases between the two germline ends. Noted treatment: approximately nine-day PBMC culture with coronavirus spike peptide pools or control peptides (ViraFEST assay). The genes are TRBV5-1 and TRBJ2-5; possibly TRBD1 for D (6 bases). The source of this sequence is a human donor who had recovered from COVID-19. Sequencing input: CD4+ T cells from blood, cultured in vitro. The CDR3 DNA sequence: TGCGCCAGCAGCTTCCAGGGGGAGACCCAGTACTTC. Amino acid sequence: CASSFQGETQYF.